These 14 T cell receptor beta chains came from one sample sequenced in a study of cytomegalovirus exposure and HLA in healthy donors. Vbeta (60) and Jbeta (13) primers were used in the PCR. The data were produced by immunoSEQ multiplex PCR, yet TCRdb's version contains in-frame clones alone and is incomplete. Among 95,000 to 150,000 clones, roughly 82% were seen once, and the ten largest hold roughly 12%. The sequenced material came from PBMCs. These TCRs come from a woman between 40 and 55 years old in good health and CMV-seropositive.

The chain combines TRBV7-2 with TRBJ1-5; D is possibly TRBD1 (6 bases). Trimming cost V 0 bases and J 0 bases, with 6 bases left between them. The germline V gene has CDR1 SGHTA and CDR2 FQGNSA. The CDR3 covers 15 residues. CDR3 region: CASSLADSSNQPQHF. CDR3 nucleotide sequence: TGTGCCAGCAGCTTAGCGGACAGTAGCAATCAGCCCCAGCATTTT.

The chain carries TRBV9 and TRBJ2-1; 9 bases map to TRBD2. The germline V gene has CDR1 SGDLS and CDR2 YYNGEE. The trim removed 0 bases at V and 9 bases at J, leaving 10 bases unmatched. The CDR3 is made up of 16 amino acids. The CDR3 bases are TGTGCCAGCAGCGTAGTACCGGGACTAGCTATTAGTGAGCAGTTCTTC. The encoded protein is CASSVVPGLAISEQFF.

This chain uses TRBV19 with TRBJ2-3, with 12 positions matching TRBD2. The CDR3 spans 18 residues. Germline values: CDR1 LNHDA, CDR2 SQIVND (reference sequence). J was trimmed by 1 base and V by 7 bases; bases with no gene match: 12. The CDR3 reads CASTPLAGGQLGTDTQYF. As DNA, the CDR3 is TGTGCCAGTACCCCACTAGCGGGAGGCCAACTAGGCACAGATACGCAGTATTTT.

This clone showed up just a few times. V and J are TRBV19 and TRBJ2-2; D may be TRBD2 (5 bases). The V gene lost 1 base and the J gene lost 5 bases, with 11 bases spanning the gap. In germline, CDR1 is LNHDA, CDR2 SQIVND (reference sequence). CDR3 length: 15 amino acids. CDR3 DNA: TGTGCCAGTAGTATAGGGGGAACGGGAACCGGGGAGCTGTTTTTT. This gives the protein CASSIGGTGTGELFF.

This clone was observed once. The chain combines TRBV27 with TRBJ2-7; 7 bases line up with TRBD2. The CDR3 is 14 residues long. From germline, CDR1 is MNHEY and CDR2 SMNVEV (reference sequence). Losses at the gene ends were 8 bases for V and 5 bases for J; bases not matched to a gene: 12. The CDR3 nucleotides are TGTGCCAGCCACCGGCGGGGGTATAACAACGAGCAGTACTTC. Protein: CASHRRGYNNEQYF.

This chain connects TRBV4-1 to TRBJ1-4; 8 positions match TRBD1. The CDR3 contains 16 residues. In germline, CDR1 is MGHRA, CDR2 YSYEKL. V gave up 0 bases and J gave up 4 bases; unmatched junction bases: 4. This chain's CDR3 is CASSQEGTGRNEKLFF. CDR3 in DNA: TGCGCCAGCAGCCAAGAAGGGACAGGACGTAATGAAAAACTGTTTTTT.

This clone has just one count. J is TRBJ2-3 and V is TRBV9; 10 nucleotides match TRBD2. In germline, CDR1 is SGDLS, CDR2 YYNGEE. V trimming: 0 bases; J trimming: 2 bases; junction bases outside the gene matches: 3. The CDR3 runs to 16 residues. CDR3 region: CASSVGAGGTTDTQYF. CDR3 bases: TGTGCCAGCAGCGTAGGAGCGGGAGGGACCACAGATACGCAGTATTTT.

The chain links TRBV11-2 to TRBJ1-5; 8 positions match TRBD1. The germline CDR1 and CDR2 sequences are SGHAT and FQNNGV. Trimming removed 1 base from V and 10 bases from J; junction bases left unmatched: 12. The CDR3 runs to 16 residues. In DNA, the CDR3 is TGTGCCAGCAGCTTAGCAGGACCGGGGACAGGCAAACCCCAGCATTTT. This translates into CASSLAGPGTGKPQHF.

The chain uses TRBV5-1 and TRBJ1-5; D is ambiguous. This CDR3 region has 15 residues. Germline CDR1 and CDR2: SGHRS and YFSETQ. Between the trimmed V and J ends, which lost 0 bases and 1 base, there was a span of 8 bases. CDR3 residues: CASSLDNPSNQPQHF. The CDR3, as DNA: TGCGCCAGCAGCTTGGACAATCCAAGCAATCAGCCCCAGCATTTT.

The gene calls are TRBV5-1 and TRBJ2-3; D perhaps matches TRBD1 (6 bases). The CDR3 has 16 amino acids. Germline V CDR1 and CDR2: SGHRS, YFSETQ. With 4 bases removed from V and 6 bases from J, the gap between germline ends came to 21 bases. The CDR3 protein is CASSLGHHSTSDTQYF. Written as DNA, the CDR3 is TGCGCCAGCAGCCTGGGACACCACAGCACGTCGGATACGCAGTATTTT.

This rearrangement joins TRBV7-8 to TRBJ2-2, with unresolved D. The CDR3 length is 15 residues. Trimming pared 8 bases from V and 2 bases from J, leaving 15 bases between. Germline values: CDR1 SGHVS, CDR2 FQNEAQ. The chain's CDR3 is CASAPTSANTGELFF. In nucleotides, the CDR3 is TGTGCCAGCGCTCCTACCAGCGCTAACACCGGGGAGCTGTTTTTT.

The chain couples TRBV7-2 to TRBJ1-1, with D unclear. V was clipped by 4 bases and J by 3 bases, with 6 bases between them. Germline V lookup: CDR1 SGHTA, CDR2 FQGNSA. CDR3 size: 12 residues. DNA for the CDR3: TGTGCCAGCAGCTCCGGTTACACTGAAGCTTTCTTT. Protein sequence: CASSSGYTEAFF.

V is TRBV18 and J is TRBJ1-2; weak D call: TRBD1 (5 bases). Germline V gives CDR1 KGHSH, CDR2 LQKENI. The CDR3 covers 15 residues. V gave up 2 bases and J gave up 6 bases, with 16 bases separating them. The CDR3 nucleotides read TGTGCCAGCTCACCAGGGGCATACAGGTTCGATGGCTACACCTTC. As protein: CASSPGAYRFDGYTF.

V is TRBV9 and J is TRBJ2-7, with 10 nucleotides matching TRBD1. CDR3 length equals 15 residues. Germline V CDR1 and CDR2: SGDLS, YYNGEE. The V and J ends lost 4 bases and 2 bases, in that order; junction bases with no gene match: 6. The CDR3 loop is CASSPSGTGAYEQYF. The DNA for the CDR3 is TGTGCCAGCAGCCCTTCCGGGACAGGGGCCTACGAGCAGTACTTC.